The sequence of this TCR beta chain was determined in a study of T cells in Graves' hyperthyroidism and ophthalmopathy. Study-level results: Blood held most thyroid clonotypes expanded above 0.001 frequency. Ophthalmopathy, as predicted by the model, came a median roughly 6.8 months after the prediction.

CDR3 length: 15 residues. The V gene lost 2 bases and the J gene lost 7 bases, with 12 bases spanning the gap. Germline loops: CDR1 SEHNR, CDR2 FQNEAQ (reference sequence). Authors of the study amplified TCR beta CDR3 regions from RNA transcripts. When the TCR CDR3 underwent first-round RT-PCR, the HTBI primer set was used. Each CDR3 protein is one row after TCRdb ran MiXCR on the multiplex PCR reads. Of fewer than 650,000 distinct CDR3 sequences listed, around 14% were seen once; the top ten hold less than 6%. A few counts support this clonotype. The antigen is unknown. Exclusion criteria comprised uncontrolled infection, other autoimmune disease, pregnancy or lactation. On the basis of clinical symptoms, serum thyroxine and TRAb, thyroid ultrasound and orbital computed tomography, diagnoses were made.

The J gene is TRBJ1-6, the V gene TRBV7-9; TRBD1 is a possible D gene (5 bases). The sample consisted of blood. The clonotype originates from a woman aged 30 to 39 with Graves' hyperthyroidism that later progressed to Graves' ophthalmopathy. The CDR3 nucleotides read TGTGCCAGCAGCTTAAGGGGAAACGGGAATTCACCCCTCCACTTT. Protein: CASSLRGNGNSPLHF.